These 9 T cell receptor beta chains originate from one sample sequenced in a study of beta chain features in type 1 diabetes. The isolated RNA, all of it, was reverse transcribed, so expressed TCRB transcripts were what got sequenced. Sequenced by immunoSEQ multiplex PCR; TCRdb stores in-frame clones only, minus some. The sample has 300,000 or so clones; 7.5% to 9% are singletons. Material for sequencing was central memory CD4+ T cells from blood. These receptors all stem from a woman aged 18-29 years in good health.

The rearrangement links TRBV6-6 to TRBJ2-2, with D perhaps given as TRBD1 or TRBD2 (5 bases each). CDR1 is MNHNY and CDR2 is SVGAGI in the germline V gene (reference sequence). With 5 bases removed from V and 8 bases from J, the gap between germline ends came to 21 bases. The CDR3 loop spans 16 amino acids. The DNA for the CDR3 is TGTGCCAGCAGTCCGACGGGACCAACTATTATTGGGGAGCTGTTTTTT. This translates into CASSPTGPTIIGELFF.

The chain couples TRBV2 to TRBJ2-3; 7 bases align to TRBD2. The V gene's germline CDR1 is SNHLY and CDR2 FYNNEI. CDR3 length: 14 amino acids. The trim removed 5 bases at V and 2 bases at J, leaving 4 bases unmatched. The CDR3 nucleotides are TGTGCCAGCAGTTTTAGCGGGCTCACAGATACGCAGTATTTT. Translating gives CASSFSGLTDTQYF.

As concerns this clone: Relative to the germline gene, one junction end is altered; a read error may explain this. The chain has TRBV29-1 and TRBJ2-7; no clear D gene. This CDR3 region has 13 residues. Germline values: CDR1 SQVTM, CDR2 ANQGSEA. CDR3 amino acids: CSVGDSFTYEQHF. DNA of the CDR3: TGCAGCGTTGGCGACTCCTTTACCTACGAGCAGCACTTC.

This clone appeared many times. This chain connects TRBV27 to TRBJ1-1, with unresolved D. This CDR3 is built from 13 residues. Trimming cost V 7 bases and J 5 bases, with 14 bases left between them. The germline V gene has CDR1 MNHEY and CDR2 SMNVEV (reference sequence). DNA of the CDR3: TGTGCCAGCATATCTTTGACCGGGACTGAAGCTTTCTTT. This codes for CASISLTGTEAFF.

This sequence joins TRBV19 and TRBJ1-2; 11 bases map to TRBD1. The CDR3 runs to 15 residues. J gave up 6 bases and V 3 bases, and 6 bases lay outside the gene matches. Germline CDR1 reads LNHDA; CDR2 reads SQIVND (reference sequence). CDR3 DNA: TGTGCCAGTAGTATCCGACCGGGACAGGGGGATGGCTACACCTTC. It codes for CASSIRPGQGDGYTF.

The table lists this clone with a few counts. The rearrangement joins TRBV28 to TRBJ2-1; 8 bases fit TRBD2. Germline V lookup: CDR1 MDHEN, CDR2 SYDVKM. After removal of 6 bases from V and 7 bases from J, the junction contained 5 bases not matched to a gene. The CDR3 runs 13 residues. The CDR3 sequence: CASRLAGPNEQFF. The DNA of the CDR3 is TGTGCCAGCAGGTTAGCGGGGCCGAATGAGCAGTTCTTC.

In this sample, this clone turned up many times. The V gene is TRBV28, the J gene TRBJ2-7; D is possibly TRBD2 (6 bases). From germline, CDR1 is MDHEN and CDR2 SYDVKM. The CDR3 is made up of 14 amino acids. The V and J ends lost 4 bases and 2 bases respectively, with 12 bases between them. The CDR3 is CASSSAAGTYEQYF. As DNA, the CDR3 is TGTGCCAGCAGTTCCGCGGCGGGAACCTACGAGCAGTACTTC. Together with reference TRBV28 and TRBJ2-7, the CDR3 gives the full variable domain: DVKVTQSSRYLVKRTGEKVFLECVQDMDHENMFWYRQDPGLGLRLIYFSYDVKMKEKGDIPEGYSVSREKKERFSLILESASTNQTSMYLCASSSAAGTYEQYFGPGTRLTVT.

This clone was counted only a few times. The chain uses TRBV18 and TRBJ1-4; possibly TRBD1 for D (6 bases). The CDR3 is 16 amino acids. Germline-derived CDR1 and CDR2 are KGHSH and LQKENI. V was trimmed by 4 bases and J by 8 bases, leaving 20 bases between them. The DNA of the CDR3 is TGTGCCAGCTCACTGACCCGACAGGAGACCCTCGAAAAACTGTTTTTT. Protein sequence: CASSLTRQETLEKLFF.

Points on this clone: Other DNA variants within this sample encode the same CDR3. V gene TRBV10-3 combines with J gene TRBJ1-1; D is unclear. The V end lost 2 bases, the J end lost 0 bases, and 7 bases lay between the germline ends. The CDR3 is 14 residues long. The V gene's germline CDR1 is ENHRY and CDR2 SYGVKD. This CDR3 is CAISESRLNTEAFF. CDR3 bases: TGTGCCATCAGTGAGAGCAGGCTGAACACTGAAGCTTTCTTT.